These 23 T cell receptor beta chains were all obtained from the same sample, sequenced in a study of CD8 T cells in ankylosing spondylitis. Findings and limits, study-wide: A motif in TCR beta, a set of about eight highly homologous variants, appeared characteristic of ankylosing spondylitis blood.

TCRdb analysed the 5' RACE reads with MiXCR anew, one entry per CDR3 protein. The repertoire consists of hundreds of thousands of distinct CDR3 sequences, with 25% to 30% occurring once and the leading ten covering 0.89%. What these receptors recognize is not known. Source material: blood, either unsorted or a sorted T cell fraction (not recorded which). The receptor set was obtained from a male donor with ankylosing spondylitis.

The chain uses TRBV11-2 and TRBJ2-7; the D gene is possibly TRBD2 (7 bases). V gave up 5 bases and J gave up 0 bases, with 17 bases separating them. The CDR3 extends over 16 amino acids. The germline V gene encodes CDR1 SGHAT and CDR2 FQNNGV. CDR3 DNA sequence: TGTGCCAGCAGCCCGGGGGGCAGTTCGGGCTCCTACGAGCAGTACGTC. Protein sequence: CASSPGGSSGSYEQYV.

The chain is built from TRBV7-9 and TRBJ1-3; D call uncertain. Germline-derived CDR1 and CDR2 are SEHNR and FQNEAQ (reference sequence). Trimming removed 5 bases at V and 8 bases at J, with 4 bases between. The CDR3 consists of 10 residues. The CDR3: CASSPDTIYF. In nucleotides, the CDR3 is TGTGCCAGCAGCCCGGACACCATATATTTT.

The chain couples TRBV15 to TRBJ2-1; D is tentatively TRBD1 or TRBD2 (5 bases each). Germline CDR1 reads LNHNV; CDR2 reads YYDKDF (reference sequence). The CDR3 covers 15 residues. Trimming cost V 5 bases and J 7 bases, with 18 bases left between them. The DNA for the CDR3 is TGTGCCACCAGCGGGGGACCTAGACTAAGGAATGAGCAGTTCTTC. Encoded protein: CATSGGPRLRNEQFF. Full variable domain (remainder filled in from reference TRBV15 and TRBJ2-1): DAMVIQNPRYQVTQFGKPVTLSCSQTLNHNVMYWYQQKSSQAPKLLFHYYDKDFNNEADTPDNFQSRRPNTSFCFLDIRSPGLGDTAMYLCATSGGPRLRNEQFFGPGTRLTVL.

The chain recombines TRBV29-1 with TRBJ1-1; D possibly corresponds to TRBD1 (6 bases). The CDR3 runs to 14 residues. Germline lookup yields CDR1 SQVTM and CDR2 ANQGSEA. The V end lost 4 bases, the J end lost 1 base, and 13 bases lay between the germline ends. The CDR3 DNA reads as TGCAGCGTTGCTAGCGGGGGGCCGAACACTGAAGCTTTCTTT. Its protein product is CSVASGGPNTEAFF.

The chain joins TRBV6-1 to TRBJ2-1; 8 bases match TRBD2. The CDR3 has 15 residues. Germline assignment: CDR1 MNHNS and CDR2 SASEGT. V shed 4 bases, J shed 7 bases, and the junction held 9 bases outside the gene matches. As DNA, the CDR3 is TGTGCCAGCAGTGGAGATAGCGGGATCCAGAATGAGCAGTTCTTC. This gives the protein CASSGDSGIQNEQFF.

This clonotype was seen more than once but under ten times. The gene calls are TRBV11-2 and TRBJ2-1; unclear D gene. The CDR3 runs to 12 residues. V lost 1 base and J 15 bases, leaving 13 bases between the germline ends. CDR1 and CDR2 (germline): SGHAT, FQNNGV. Here the CDR3 reads CASSLVGKFPFF. CDR3 coding DNA: TGTGCCAGCAGCTTAGTTGGCAAATTCCCGTTCTTC.

This clonotype has ten or more counts. This chain joins TRBV12-3 or TRBV12-4 and TRBJ1-4; D call uncertain. V was trimmed by 3 bases and J by 4 bases, leaving 9 bases between them. The CDR3 totals 14 residues. The CDR3 region has the DNA TGTGCCAGCAGTTTGGGCAGCATTAATGAAAAACTGTTTTTT. This encodes CASSLGSINEKLFF.

This chain uses TRBV12-3 or TRBV12-4 with TRBJ1-1; D is possibly TRBD1 (5 bases). The CDR3 covers 13 residues. V lost 6 bases and J 1 base, leaving 9 bases between the germline ends. CDR3 residues: CASRPGQNTEAFF. The DNA for the CDR3 is TGTGCCAGCAGACCCGGACAGAACACTGAAGCTTTCTTT.

The V gene is TRBV7-9, the J gene TRBJ1-6; possible D gene TRBD1, 5 bases. Germline CDR1 is SEHNR and CDR2 is FQNEAQ (reference sequence). CDR3 length: 14 amino acids. Trimming stripped 4 bases from V and 9 bases from J, with 13 bases between. The CDR3 protein is CASSSGTGGSPLHF. CDR3 DNA sequence: TGTGCCAGCAGCTCCGGGACGGGTGGTTCACCCCTCCACTTT.

This clonotype occurred a few times. This sequence joins TRBV3-1 and TRBJ1-2; no firm D call. The CDR3 is 14 amino acids. The germline gives CDR1 LGHDT, CDR2 YNNKEL (reference sequence). Trimming stripped 4 bases from V and 2 bases from J, with 11 bases between. The CDR3 loop is CASSPTLENYGYTF. In DNA, the CDR3 is TGTGCCAGCAGCCCCACGCTGGAGAACTATGGCTACACCTTC.

V is TRBV6-1 and J is TRBJ1-2, with 7 bases fitting TRBD1. V gave up 5 bases and J gave up 0 bases; unmatched junction bases: 3. Germline CDR1 reads MNHNS; CDR2 reads SASEGT. There are 14 residues in the CDR3. The CDR3 bases are TGTGCCAGCAGTATCGGACAGGCTAACTATGGCTACACCTTC. Translated, it gives CASSIGQANYGYTF.

The table lists this clonotype with many counts. This chain connects TRBV20-1 to TRBJ1-5, with 10 bases that match TRBD1. From germline, CDR1 is DFQATT and CDR2 SNEGSKA (reference sequence). The J segment lost 6 bases and the V segment lost 0 bases, leaving 23 bases of the junction unmatched. This CDR3 comprises 21 residues. CDR3 bases: TGCAGTGCTAGAGATCCCAACCGGACAGGGGGTAGAATAATAGGAATTCAGCCCCAGCATTTT. This translates into CSARDPNRTGGRIIGIQPQHF.

The rearrangement uses TRBV20-1 and TRBJ1-5, with TRBD1 as a possible D gene (5 bases). The V gene lost 5 bases and the J gene lost 7 bases, with 12 bases spanning the gap. Germline V gene lookup returns CDR1 DFQATT and CDR2 SNEGSKA (reference sequence). This CDR3 has 12 residues. CDR3 loop: CSAGGYGQPQHF. CDR3 sequence (DNA): TGCAGTGCTGGGGGGTACGGGCAGCCCCAGCATTTT.

Only a few counts were recorded for this clonotype. The chain carries TRBV20-1 and TRBJ1-4, with D possibly TRBD1 on 6 matching bases. V lost 6 bases and J lost 2, with 28 bases in between. The CDR3 is 19 amino acids. Germline CDR1 DFQATT, CDR2 SNEGSKA (reference sequence). The CDR3 DNA follows: TGCAGTGCCAGTTCCTCTGATAGGGGGGCAGCTTACACTAATGAAAAACTGTTTTTT. It is translated as CSASSSDRGAAYTNEKLFF.

This clonotype was detected a few times. The chain employs TRBV4-1 and TRBJ2-1; 13 bases map to TRBD2. The germline CDR1 and CDR2 sequences are MGHRA and YSYEKL. The ends lost 4 bases at V and 3 bases at J; junction bases unmatched: 6. This CDR3 is built from 17 residues. CDR3: CASSPRTSGSNYNEQFF. The CDR3 DNA follows: TGCGCCAGCAGCCCTCGGACTAGCGGGAGTAACTACAATGAGCAGTTCTTC.

This clonotype was observed a handful of times. One junction end does not reproduce the germline sequence, and a read error may be involved. The chain joins TRBV10-2 to TRBJ2-3; weak D call: TRBD2 (6 bases). Germline V gene sequence: CDR1 WSHSY, CDR2 SAAADI. This CDR3 contains 13 residues. The CDR3 sequence is CASSEGGRDTQYF. The CDR3 bases are TGTGCCAGCAGTGAGGGAGGTAGAGATACGCAGTATTTT.

The genes are TRBV20-1 and TRBJ2-2, with D perhaps TRBD2 (6 bases). There are 17 residues in the CDR3. V was trimmed by 3 bases and J by 0 bases, leaving 17 bases between them. CDR1 DFQATT and CDR2 SNEGSKA come from the germline V gene (reference sequence). The CDR3 loop reads CSARGGLGTANTGELFF. CDR3 in DNA: TGCAGTGCTAGGGGTGGCTTAGGGACTGCGAACACCGGGGAGCTGTTTTTT.

The chain couples TRBV5-1 to TRBJ2-1; D uncertain. CDR3 length equals 15 residues. Germline V gene data show CDR1 as SGHRS and CDR2 as YFSETQ. V dropped 2 bases and J dropped 5 bases, with 14 bases sitting between them. The CDR3 nucleotides are TGCGCCAGCAGCTTTTCTCAGACCCTGCACAATGAGCAGTTCTTC. Its protein is CASSFSQTLHNEQFF.

The chain joins TRBV5-1 to TRBJ2-1, with D possibly matching TRBD1 (7 bases). The germline CDR1 and CDR2 sequences are SGHRS and YFSETQ. The V end was cut by 3 bases, the J end by 3 bases, with 16 bases between. This CDR3 has 16 residues. CDR3 sequence (DNA): TGCGCCAGCAGCTCCCTAGCAGGGGGGAACTACAATGAGCAGTTCTTC. It yields the protein CASSSLAGGNYNEQFF.

V is TRBV6-5 and J is TRBJ2-3, with TRBD2 matching 8 bases. This CDR3 comprises 15 residues. V was clipped by 2 bases and J by 3 bases; unmatched bases: 4. Germline V gene lookup returns CDR1 MNHEY and CDR2 SVGAGI. The CDR3 nucleotides are TGTGCCAGCAGTTACGCAAGACTAGCGACAGATACGCAGTATTTT. It yields the protein CASSYARLATDTQYF.

The chain is built from TRBV12-3 or TRBV12-4 and TRBJ2-1; 7 bases line up with TRBD1. V was clipped by 3 bases and J by 10 bases; unmatched bases: 9. The CDR3 runs 14 residues. The CDR3 sequence is CASSFQDRAREQFF. CDR3 DNA sequence: TGTGCCAGCAGTTTCCAAGACAGGGCGAGAGAGCAGTTCTTC.

In this sample, this clonotype turned up once. The chain has TRBV5-4 and TRBJ2-2; TRBD1 aligns across 7 bases. The CDR3 runs to 20 residues. Losses at the gene ends were 3 bases for V and 2 bases for J; bases not matched to a gene: 19. Germline V gene sequence: CDR1 SGHNT, CDR2 YYREEE (reference sequence). The DNA of the CDR3 is TGTGCCAGCAGCTCACATCGTCCGGGACAGCGAGGTTCCAACACCGGGGAGCTGTTTTTT. It yields the protein CASSSHRPGQRGSNTGELFF.

The chain recombines TRBV12-3 or TRBV12-4 with TRBJ2-1, with D perhaps matching TRBD1 or TRBD2 (5 bases each). CDR3 length: 13 residues. V was trimmed by 5 bases and J by 10 bases, leaving 15 bases between them. Here the CDR3 DNA reads TGTGCCAGCAGTCGAGAGTTTGGGGACGAGCAGTTCTTC. Translation gives CASSREFGDEQFF.